This TCR beta chain stems from a study of cytotoxic CD8 clonotypes in ibrutinib-treated CLL. Background on the study: The authors obtained response samples at a median of approximately 12 months of treatment, range 6 to 36.

About this clone: What it binds is not known.

V lost 4 bases and J 6 bases, leaving 8 bases between the germline ends. The length of the CDR3 is 12 residues. Germline CDR1 is MNHEY and CDR2 is SVGAGI. Method: immunoSEQ multiplex PCR; TCRdb's copy keeps in-frame clones and lacks some. The table records roughly 36,000 clones, about 70% of them present only once. Findings and caveats of the study: Baseline clonality, higher than in age-matched healthy donors, tracked circulating CD8+ T-cell counts. The study found public clonotypes uncommon, contracting or stable on treatment.

The sample consisted of PBMCs, taken before ibrutinib treatment. The chain joins TRBV6-5 to TRBJ2-3, with D possibly TRBD1 on 5 matching bases. The sequence came from a human donor with chronic lymphocytic leukemia. The DNA of the CDR3 is TGTGCCAGCAGTTGGAAGGGGGATACGCAGTATTTT. Protein product: CASSWKGDTQYF.